Listed here is a single T cell receptor beta chain. The assay was immunoSEQ multiplex PCR, and TCRdb's table has in-frame clones only and misses some. The sample records under 100,000 clones, about 89% being singletons. The source of the sample is a study of blood T cell repertoires in COVID-19. Germline CDR1 and CDR2: SGHDT and YYEEEE. V shed 5 bases, J shed 1 base, and the junction held 4 bases outside the gene matches. CDR3 length equals 15 residues. The sequencing sample was made of peripheral blood. The V call is TRBV5-6, the J call TRBJ2-3; 10 positions match TRBD2. This receptor was taken from a human donor in a cohort sampled during active COVID-19. CDR3 bases: TGTGCCAGCAGTTCTGGGACTAGCGGCACAGATACGCAGTATTTT. It codes for CASSSGTSGTDTQYF.